The entry below describes one T cell receptor beta chain. This clonotype appeared many times. The specificity of this receptor is unknown. Base quality data are lacking; no much larger clone is found one base away. V was cut back by 7 bases and J by 3 bases, leaving a gap of 9 bases between them. CDR1 and CDR2 are read off the germline V gene as KGHDR and SFDVKD. Counted from cysteine to phenylalanine, this CDR3 has 12 amino acids. Only CDR3 DNA remains: 36 bases, in frame from the first base. Every donor was a healthy Caucasian. The twin cohort consisted of three pairs of female monozygotic twins, all aged roughly 18 to 30 years. CD4+ and CD8+ T cell populations were isolated with positive isolation kits from Invitrogen. This entry comes from a study of identical twins (dated by TCRdb to about 2016). For context, the study as a whole: TCR alpha and beta repertoires from monozygotic twins, unrelated adults of various ages and cord blood were deep-sequenced to test whether fetal clonotypes persist. Replicate twin experiments were performed at different times using different library preparation protocols to rule out contamination. Study-wide findings and limitations: In beta out-of-frame sequences, excess twin sharing was weaker, because having fewer shared sequences lowered the signal-to-noise ratio. Because the same donors could not be followed over many years, the conclusions depended on cross-sectional statistical analysis. Compared with coincidental sharing between unrelated individuals, out-of-frame TCR alpha sequences shared between twins had an excess of sequences with low generation probability. Recombination models systematically underestimated out-of-frame TCR alpha sharing in monozygotic twins but agreed with sharing between unrelated individuals. Invariant T cells such as MAIT and iNKT could partly confound zero-insertion analyses, though diverse VJ usage argued against this for most clonotypes. Fewer insertions were carried by abundant cord blood beta clonotypes; a weaker similar trend was observed in young adult naive repertoires, while no such trend was observed in memory repertoires.

The library was generated by 5' RACE. Instrument used: Illumina HiSeq 2000. A universal primer binding site was introduced by template switching, and a unique molecular identifier was present in the final cDNA, enabling accurate counting of TCR cDNA molecules. First-strand cDNA for TCR alpha and beta chains was synthesized from specific primers in the conserved constant-segment region. To control for contamination, each cDNA library was double barcoded with a SMART-Mk sample barcode plus Illumina barcodes. TruSeq adapter sequences and Illumina sample barcodes were added in two successive PCR steps. The TCR alpha and beta cDNA libraries were sequenced on the Illumina HiSeq platform using custom primers. In the original analysis: Unique molecular identifiers were extracted from raw reads with MiGEC, and CDR3 positions were determined with MiXCR. For each individual, recombination models were inferred using an EM algorithm with the repgenHMM and IGoR tools. Shared clonotypes were analyzed with the tcR package in R, and sharing was normalized by the product of cloneset sizes. To study raw recombination free of thymic and clonal selection effects, out-of-frame nonproductive sequences were analyzed. TCRdb trimmed the raw reads at Q25, called clones with MiXCR and kept productive beta chains. Rows are combined by CDR3 protein, so each entry shows the most common genes and DNA. V and J calls and clone size were set by TCRdb, not the authors. The sample data list some 500,000 distinct CDR3 sequences, and roughly an eighth of these were observed just once. About 0.94% of the sample comes from the top ten.

The same data also contributed to another study, on yellow fever vaccine responses in identical twins. As noted in the second study: According to the authors, in identical twins the way T cells responded to vaccination appeared partly convergent and partly personalized. In the study, vaccine-responding T cell clones were precisely tracked in identical twins.

This TCR was sampled from a woman in her late teens or twenties in good health. In this chain, TRBV24-1 is recombined with TRBJ2-7, with the D gene call left open. The specimen was CD4+ T cells sorted from blood. The nucleotides read TGTGCCACCAGCGACAAGAACTACGAGCAGTACTTC. Its protein is CATSDKNYEQYF.